This is a list of T cell receptor beta chains from one sample in a study of CD8 T cells in ankylosing spondylitis. TCRdb re-called the 5' RACE reads with MiXCR, one entry per CDR3 protein. Among tens of thousands of distinct CDR3 sequences listed, 7.9% were seen once. The sequenced sample was blood. These receptors came from a male donor with ankylosing spondylitis or in good health (not recorded which). CDR3s include the opening cysteine and the closing phenylalanine or tryptophan. D genes are given only for firm matches. Expanded clones are given a class, and other clones once, few, many or no size at all.

>-|TRBV7-9|few|TRBJ1-1
CASSPSAWGNTEAFF
TGTGCCAGCAGCCCTAGTGCGTGGGGAAACACTGAAGCTTTCTTT
>TRBD2|TRBV6-6|many|TRBJ2-5
CASSSLAGVVSASQETQYF
TGTGCCAGCAGTTCCCTAGCGGGAGTAGTATCGGCTTCCCAAGAGACCCAGTACTTC
>-|TRBV3-1|few|TRBJ2-2
CASSQARADGELFF
TGTGCCAGCAGCCAAGCAAGGGCTGACGGGGAGCTGTTTTTT
>-|TRBV5-1|-|TRBJ2-7
CASSSRVRGNEQYF
TGCGCCAGCAGCTCCAGGGTAAGAGGGAACGAGCAGTACTTC
>TRBD1|TRBV3-1|-|TRBJ1-2
CASRLGTGGHYGYTF
TGTGCCAGCAGATTGGGGACAGGGGGGCACTATGGCTACACCTTC
>-|TRBV10-3|-|TRBJ2-2
CAISVATGELFF
TGTGCCATCAGTGTGGCCACCGGGGAGCTGTTTTTT
>-|TRBV7-6|-|TRBJ2-7
CASSHGGSGTYEQYF
TGTGCCAGCAGCCACGGGGGCAGTGGGACCTACGAGCAGTACTTC
>TRBD1|TRBV9|many|TRBJ1-1
CASSQRTGLGTEAFF
TGTGCCAGCAGCCAAAGGACAGGGTTGGGCACTGAAGCTTTCTTT
>-|TRBV5-1|many|TRBJ1-1
CASSLMGGSGTEAFF
TGCGCCAGCAGCTTGATGGGGGGGTCGGGAACTGAAGCTTTCTTT
>-|TRBV4-3|-|TRBJ2-2
CASSQQGLGSVFTGELFF
TGCGCCAGCAGCCAACAGGGACTTGGGTCAGTATTCACCGGGGAGCTGTTTTTT
>-|TRBV15|few|TRBJ2-2
CATAWGDPGELFF
TGTGCCACGGCTTGGGGGGATCCCGGGGAGCTGTTTTTT
>-|TRBV5-1|few|TRBJ2-7
CASSLRGAEQYF
TGCGCCAGCAGCTTAAGAGGGGCCGAGCAGTACTTC
>TRBD1|TRBV28|many|TRBJ2-4
CASTLGQGVSIQYF
TGTGCCAGCACCCTGGGACAGGGGGTCTCCATTCAGTACTTC
>-|TRBV3-1|-|TRBJ2-1
CASSQGRSHNEQFF
TGTGCCAGCAGCCAAGGGCGCTCGCACAATGAGCAGTTCTTC
>-|TRBV7-8|few|TRBJ1-5
CASSIPGDSNQPQHF
TGTGCCAGCAGCATCCCGGGGGATAGCAATCAGCCCCAGCATTTT
>-|TRBV9|few|TRBJ2-5
CASSESLSSEETQYF
TGTGCCAGCAGCGAATCATTATCGTCCGAGGAGACCCAGTACTTC
>-|TRBV7-2|few|TRBJ2-3
CASSLPGDQGFTDTQYF
TGTGCCAGCAGCCTTCCCGGCGATCAGGGGTTCACAGATACGCAGTATTTT
>-|TRBV28|-|TRBJ1-3
CASSLPAGVSGNTIYF
TGTGCCAGCAGTCTCCCCGCGGGCGTCTCTGGAAACACCATATATTTT